The text below deals with one TCR beta chain. TCRdb keeps only in-frame clones here, not all; method: immunoSEQ multiplex PCR. The sample lists just under 30,000 clones; around 87% were seen once. This entry is derived from a study of PD-L1 blockade in urothelial cancer. Study-level background: The authors examined blood 3 weeks (second dose) and 6 weeks after treatment start.

Germline CDR1 reads SGHRS; CDR2 reads YFSETQ. The CDR3 is 16 amino acids. Trimming at V came to 0 bases and at J to 2 bases, leaving 6 bases not matched to a gene. The sequence derives from a man aged 50-60 years with urothelial cancer. This specimen was PBMCs, taken around atezolizumab (anti-PD-L1) treatment. The rearrangement uses TRBV5-1 and TRBJ2-7, with 9 bases that match TRBD1. The CDR3 nucleotides are TGCGCCAGCAGCTTGGCAGGGACAGGGAAGGCCTACGAGCAGTACTTC. The encoded protein is CASSLAGTGKAYEQYF.